This TCR beta chain was retrieved from a study of cytomegalovirus exposure and HLA in healthy donors. For this clone: Its specificity is unknown.

Study-wide results and limits: A classifier reportedly called cytomegalovirus status with high sensitivity and specificity.

The CDR3 length is 15 residues. V lost 5 bases and J lost 4, with 18 bases in between. CDR1 and CDR2 from the germline V gene are SEHNR and FQNEAQ (reference sequence). Repertoires were generated with immunoSEQ multiplex PCR, while TCRdb's copy carries only in-frame clones and drops some. The sample lists roughly 140,000 clones, about 86% occurring once. The chain carries TRBV7-9 and TRBJ2-7; weak D call: TRBD1 (8 bases). The sample taken for sequencing was PBMCs. This receptor was obtained from a woman between 18 and 29 years old in good health and CMV-seropositive. The CDR3 protein is CASSPTGGDAYEQYF. The CDR3 DNA is TGTGCCAGCAGCCCCACAGGGGGGGACGCATACGAGCAGTACTTC.